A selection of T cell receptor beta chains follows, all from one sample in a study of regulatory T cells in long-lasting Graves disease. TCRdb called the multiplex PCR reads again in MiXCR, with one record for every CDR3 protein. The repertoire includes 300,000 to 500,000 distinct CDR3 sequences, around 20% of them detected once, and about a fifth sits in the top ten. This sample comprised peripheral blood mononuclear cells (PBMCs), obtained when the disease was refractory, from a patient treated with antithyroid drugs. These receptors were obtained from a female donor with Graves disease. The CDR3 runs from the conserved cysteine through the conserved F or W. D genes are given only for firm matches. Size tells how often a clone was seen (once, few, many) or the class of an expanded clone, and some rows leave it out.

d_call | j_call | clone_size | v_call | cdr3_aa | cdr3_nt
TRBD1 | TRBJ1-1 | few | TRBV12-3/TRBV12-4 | CASREAGGRTEAFF | TGTGCCAGCAGGGAGGCAGGGGGTAGGACTGAAGCTTTCTTT
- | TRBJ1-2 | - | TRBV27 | CASSLSLSHYGYTF | TGTGCCAGCAGTTTATCTTTGAGCCACTATGGCTACACCTTC
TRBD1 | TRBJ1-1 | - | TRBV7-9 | CASSSRYGQGGTEAFF | TGTGCCAGCAGCTCCCGATACGGACAGGGTGGGACTGAAGCTTTCTTT
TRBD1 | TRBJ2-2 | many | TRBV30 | CAWSVGQYTGELFF | TGTGCCTGGAGTGTGGGACAGTACACCGGGGAGCTGTTTTTT
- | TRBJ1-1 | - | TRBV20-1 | CSARDLGQKNTEAFF | TGCAGTGCTAGAGATCTAGGGCAGAAGAACACTGAAGCTTTCTTT
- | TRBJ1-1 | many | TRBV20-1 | CSARSGNAEAFF | TGCAGTGCTAGGTCCGGGAACGCTGAAGCTTTCTTT
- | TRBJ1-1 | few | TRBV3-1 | CASSQGSITEAFF | TGTGCCAGCAGCCAAGGATCCATCACTGAAGCTTTCTTT
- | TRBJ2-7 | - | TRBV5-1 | CASSSTPAATVYEQYF | TGCGCCAGCAGCTCGACCCCAGCGGCTACTGTCTACGAGCAGTACTTC
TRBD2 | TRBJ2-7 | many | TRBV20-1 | CSAYSKTSGIYYEQYF | TGCAGTGCTTACTCCAAGACTAGCGGGATCTACTACGAGCAGTACTTC
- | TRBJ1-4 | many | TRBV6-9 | CASSYNLNEKLFF | TGTGCCAGCAGTTACAACCTAAATGAAAAACTGTTTTTT
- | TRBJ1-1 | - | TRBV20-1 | CSPPFLRRLVNTEAFF | TGCAGCCCACCGTTTCTTCGGCGGCTGGTGAACACTGAAGCTTTCTTT
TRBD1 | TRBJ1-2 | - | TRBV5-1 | CASATGTGGHGYTF | TGCGCCAGCGCCACCGGGACAGGAGGACATGGCTACACCTTC
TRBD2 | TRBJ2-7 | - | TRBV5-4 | CASSLFIAGVYEQYF | TGTGCCAGCAGCTTGTTTATAGCGGGAGTTTACGAGCAGTACTTC